This T cell receptor beta chain was sequenced in a study of OX40 agonist ivuxolimab in advanced cancers. In the study overall: Prior therapy, whether anti-PD-1, anti-PD-L1 or anti-CTLA-4, was allowed, and under 50% had some. Three dose-escalation patients had partial responses: one with hepatocellular carcinoma and two with cutaneous melanoma. Study results and caveats: Still undetermined is the antigen specificity of the expanded peripheral T cells.

Samples were taken at baseline and on day 1 of cycles 4 and 7. Here immunoSEQ multiplex PCR was the method, and the copy in TCRdb shows in-frame clones only, minus some. In the table there are under 90,000 clones, roughly nine tenths of which are singletons. CDR3 length: 15 residues. The germline V gene has CDR1 LNHNV and CDR2 YYDKDF (reference sequence). The V and J ends lost 0 bases and 6 bases respectively, with 12 bases between them. On this clone: Its target is not known.

The chain uses TRBV15 and TRBJ2-1; D may be TRBD2 (6 bases). The sequencing used CD4+ or CD8+ T cells sorted from blood, collected in a trial of the OX40 agonist ivuxolimab. This TCR was recovered from an adult with an advanced solid tumor such as melanoma, head and neck, liver or kidney cancer. CDR3 sequence (DNA): TGTGCCACCAGCAGAGAAATGGGACTTTCCAATGAGCAGTTCTTC. Translated: CATSREMGLSNEQFF.